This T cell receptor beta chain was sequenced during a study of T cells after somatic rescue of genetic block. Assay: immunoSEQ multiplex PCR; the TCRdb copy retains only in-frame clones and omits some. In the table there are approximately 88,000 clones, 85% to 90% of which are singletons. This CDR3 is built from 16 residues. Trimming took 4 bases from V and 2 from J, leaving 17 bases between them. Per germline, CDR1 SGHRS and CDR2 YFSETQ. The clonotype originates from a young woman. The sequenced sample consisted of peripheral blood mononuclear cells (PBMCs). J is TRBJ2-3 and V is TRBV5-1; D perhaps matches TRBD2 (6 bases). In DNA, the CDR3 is TGCGCCAGCAGCGCTATTACCGGCGGGGCCACAGATACGCAGTATTTT. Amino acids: CASSAITGGATDTQYF. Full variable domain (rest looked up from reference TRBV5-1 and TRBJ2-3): KAGVTQTPRYLIKTRGQQVTLSCSPISGHRSVSWYQQTPGQGLQFLFEYFSETQRNKGNFPGRFSGRQFSNSRSEMNVSTLELGDSALYLCASSAITGGATDTQYFGPGTRLTVL.